This is a list of T cell receptor beta chains from one sample in a study of OX40 agonist ivuxolimab in advanced cancers. Here immunoSEQ multiplex PCR was the method, and the copy in TCRdb shows in-frame clones only, minus some. The sample lists 41,000 or so clones, about 82% occurring once. Sequencing was performed on CD4+ or CD8+ T cells sorted from blood, taken in a trial of the OX40 agonist ivuxolimab. The receptors shown here come from an adult with an advanced solid tumor such as melanoma, head and neck, liver or kidney cancer. CDR3s include the opening cysteine and the closing phenylalanine or tryptophan. A D gene is named only where the DNA matches it firmly. Size tells how often a clone was seen (once, few, many) or the class of an expanded clone, and some rows leave it out.

TRBJ2-3 NA TRBD1 TRBV5-6 CASRRGLADTQYF TGTGCCAGCAGAAGGGGGCTCGCAGATACGCAGTATTTT
TRBJ2-5 NA NA TRBV2 CASSESPETQYF TGTGCCAGCAGCGAGAGCCCGGAGACCCAGTACTTC
TRBJ1-3 NA NA TRBV6-1 CASSGGQPASGNTIYF TGTGCCAGCAGTGGTGGGCAGCCGGCCTCTGGAAACACCATATATTTT
TRBJ1-4 NA NA TRBV19 CATGLGWKVSTTNEKLFF TGTGCCACCGGCCTGGGGTGGAAGGTTTCAACAACTAATGAAAAACTGTTTTTT
TRBJ2-1 NA TRBD2 TRBV18 CASRLTSGSGDEQFF TGTGCCAGCCGCTTAACTAGCGGGAGTGGGGATGAGCAGTTCTTC
TRBJ2-1 NA NA TRBV6-1 CASSQGIRNEQFF TGTGCCAGCAGCCAGGGGATAAGGAATGAGCAGTTCTTC
TRBJ2-5 once NA TRBV9 CASSVGLAGAQETQYF TGTGCCAGCAGCGTAGGTTTGGCAGGGGCTCAAGAGACCCAGTACTTC
TRBJ1-1 NA NA TRBV7-3 CASSLSQGSTEAFF TGTGCCAGCAGCTTAAGCCAAGGGAGTACTGAAGCTTTCTTT
TRBJ1-1 NA NA TRBV27 CASSSYAGRTEAFF TGTGCCAGCAGTTCCTACGCAGGGAGGACTGAAGCTTTCTTT
TRBJ1-5 NA NA TRBV19 CASSSPVSNQPQHF TGTGCCAGTAGTAGCCCTGTTAGCAATCAGCCCCAGCATTTT
TRBJ2-3 NA NA TRBV7-8 CASSPGTSRDTQYF TGTGCCAGCAGCCCCGGGACCTCGAGAGATACGCAGTATTTT
TRBJ2-7 few NA TRBV13 CASRTEGPYEQYF TGTGCCAGCAGGACGGAAGGTCCCTACGAGCAGTACTTC
TRBJ1-2 few NA TRBV28 CASQGGYNYGYTF TGTGCCAGCCAAGGGGGATACAACTATGGCTACACCTTC
TRBJ2-1 NA NA TRBV5-6 CASNYYNEQFF TGTGCCAGCAACTACTACAATGAGCAGTTCTTC
TRBJ1-3 NA NA TRBV5-1 CASSLGFQGTGNTIYF TGCGCCAGCAGCCTGGGTTTTCAGGGGACTGGAAACACCATATATTTT
TRBJ1-2 NA NA TRBV5-1 CASSGGILGREGYTF TGCGCCAGCAGCGGCGGCATACTGGGCAGAGAGGGCTACACCTTC
TRBJ2-3 NA TRBD1 TRBV13 CASSTRTGVADTQYF TGTGCCAGCAGCACACGGACAGGGGTGGCAGATACGCAGTATTTT
TRBJ1-5 NA NA TRBV6-4 CASSAPGERNQPQHF TGTGCCAGCAGCGCCCCGGGGGAGCGCAATCAGCCCCAGCATTTT
TRBJ2-1 NA NA TRBV28 CASSFYRNVGQFF TGTGCCAGCAGTTTTTACCGGAACGTAGGGCAGTTCTTC
TRBJ1-3 NA NA TRBV2 CASSPPNTIYF TGTGCCAGCAGCCCCCCAAACACCATATATTTT
TRBJ2-1 NA NA TRBV5-1 CASSLWVGNEQFF TGCGCCAGCAGCTTGTGGGTCGGCAATGAGCAGTTCTTC
TRBJ2-7 NA TRBD2 TRBV11-2 CASSLGTSGRTYEQYF TGTGCCAGCAGCCTCGGGACTAGCGGGCGAACCTACGAGCAGTACTTC
TRBJ2-1 NA TRBD2 TRBV10-3 CAISESGSGIYNEQFF TGTGCCATCAGTGAGTCGGGTAGCGGGATATACAATGAGCAGTTCTTC
TRBJ1-5 NA NA TRBV2 CASQDRPWSNQPQHF TGTGCCAGCCAGGACAGACCTTGGAGCAATCAGCCCCAGCATTTT
TRBJ2-7 NA NA TRBV27 CATSTGQGEQYF TGTGCCACATCAACCGGTCAGGGCGAGCAGTACTTC
TRBJ2-1 once NA TRBV21-1 CASSPYPGLVSTGARFGEQFF TGTGCCAGCAGTCCTTACCCAGGGTTGGTCTCGACAGGGGCGCGGTTCGGCGAGCAGTTCTTC
TRBJ1-1 NA NA TRBV28 CASSPVGGGTEAFF TGTGCCAGCTCCCCGGTGGGGGGCGGGACTGAAGCTTTCTTT